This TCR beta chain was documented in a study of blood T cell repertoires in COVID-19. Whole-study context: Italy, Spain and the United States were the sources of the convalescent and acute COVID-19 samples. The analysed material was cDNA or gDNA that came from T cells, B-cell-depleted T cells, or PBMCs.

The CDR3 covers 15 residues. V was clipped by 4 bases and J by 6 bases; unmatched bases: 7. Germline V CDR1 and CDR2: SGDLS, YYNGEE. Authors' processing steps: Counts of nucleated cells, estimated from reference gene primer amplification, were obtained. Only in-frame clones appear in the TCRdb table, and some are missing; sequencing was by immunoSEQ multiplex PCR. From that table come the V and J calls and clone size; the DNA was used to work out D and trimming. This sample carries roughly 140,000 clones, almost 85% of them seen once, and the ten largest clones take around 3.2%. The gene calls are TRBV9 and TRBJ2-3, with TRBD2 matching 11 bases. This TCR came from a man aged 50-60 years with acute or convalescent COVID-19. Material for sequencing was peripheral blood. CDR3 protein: CASSLLASGGDTQYF. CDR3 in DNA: TGTGCCAGCAGCCTCCTGGCTAGCGGGGGGGATACGCAGTATTTT.